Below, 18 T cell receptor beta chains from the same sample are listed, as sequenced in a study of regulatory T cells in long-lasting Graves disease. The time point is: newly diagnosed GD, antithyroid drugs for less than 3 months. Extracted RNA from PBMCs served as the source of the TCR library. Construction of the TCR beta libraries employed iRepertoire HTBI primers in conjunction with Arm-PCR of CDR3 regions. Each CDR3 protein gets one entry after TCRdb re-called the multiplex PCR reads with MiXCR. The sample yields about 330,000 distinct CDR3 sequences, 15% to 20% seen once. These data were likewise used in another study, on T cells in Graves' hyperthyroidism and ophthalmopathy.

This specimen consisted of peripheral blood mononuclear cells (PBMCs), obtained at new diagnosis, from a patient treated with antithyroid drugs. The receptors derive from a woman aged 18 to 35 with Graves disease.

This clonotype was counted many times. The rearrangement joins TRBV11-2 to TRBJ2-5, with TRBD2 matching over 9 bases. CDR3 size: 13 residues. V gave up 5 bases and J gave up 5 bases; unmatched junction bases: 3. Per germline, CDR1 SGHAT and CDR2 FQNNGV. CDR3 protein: CASSGGGAETQYF. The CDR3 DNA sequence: TGTGCCAGCAGCGGCGGGGGGGCGGAGACCCAGTACTTC.

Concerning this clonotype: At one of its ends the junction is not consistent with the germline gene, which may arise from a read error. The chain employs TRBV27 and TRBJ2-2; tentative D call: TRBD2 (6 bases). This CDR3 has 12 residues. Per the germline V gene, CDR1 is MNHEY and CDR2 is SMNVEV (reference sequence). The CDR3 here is CASSSDTGGLFF. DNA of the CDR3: TGTGCCAGCAGTAGCGACACCGGGGGGCTGTTTTTT.

CDR3 DNA sequence: TGTGCCAGCAGCTCCGGGGCCCATAGCCGTGAGCAGTTCTTC. This translates into CASSSGAHSREQFF. J is TRBJ2-1 and V is TRBV5-6, with D perhaps TRBD1 or TRBD2 (5 bases each). V lost 3 bases and J 9 bases, leaving 16 bases between the germline ends. The germline CDR1 and CDR2 sequences are SGHDT and YYEEEE. CDR3 length: 14 residues.

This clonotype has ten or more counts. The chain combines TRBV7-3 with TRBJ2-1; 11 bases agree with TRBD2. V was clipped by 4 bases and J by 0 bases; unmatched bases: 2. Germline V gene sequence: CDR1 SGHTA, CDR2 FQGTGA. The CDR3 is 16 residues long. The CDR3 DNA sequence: TGTGCCAGCAGCTCGGGACTAGCGGACTCCTACAATGAGCAGTTCTTC. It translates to CASSSGLADSYNEQFF. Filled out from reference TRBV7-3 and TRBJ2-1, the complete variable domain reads GAGVSQTPSNKVTEKGKYVELRCDPISGHTALYWYRQSLGQGPEFLIYFQGTGAADDSGLPNDRFFAVRPEGSVSTLKIQRTERGDSAVYLCASSSGLADSYNEQFFGPGTRLTVL.

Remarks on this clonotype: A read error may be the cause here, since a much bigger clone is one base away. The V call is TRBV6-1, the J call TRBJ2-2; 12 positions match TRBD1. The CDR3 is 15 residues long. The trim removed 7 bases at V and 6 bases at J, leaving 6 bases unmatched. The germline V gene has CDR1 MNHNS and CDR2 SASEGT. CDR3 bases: TGTGCCAGCATTTCAAGGGACAGGGGGCCCGGGGAGCTGTTTTTT. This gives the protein CASISRDRGPGELFF.

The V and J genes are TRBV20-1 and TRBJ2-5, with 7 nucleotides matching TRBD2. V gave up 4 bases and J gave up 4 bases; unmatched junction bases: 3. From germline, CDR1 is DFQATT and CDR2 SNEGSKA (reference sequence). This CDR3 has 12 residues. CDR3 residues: CSATLAGETQYF. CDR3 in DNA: TGCAGTGCTACTTTAGCGGGAGAGACCCAGTACTTC.

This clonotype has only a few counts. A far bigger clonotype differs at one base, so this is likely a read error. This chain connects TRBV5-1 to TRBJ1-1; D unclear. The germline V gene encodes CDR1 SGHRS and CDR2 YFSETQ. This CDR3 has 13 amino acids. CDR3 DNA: TGTGCCAGCAGTGACCCCGGGGACACTGAAGCTTTCTTT. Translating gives CASSDPGDTEAFF. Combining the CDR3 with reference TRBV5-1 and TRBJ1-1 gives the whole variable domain KAGVTQTPRYLIKTRGQQVTLSCSPISGHRSVSWYQQTPGQGLQFLFEYFSETQRNKGNFPGRFSGRQFSNSRSEMNVSTLELGDSALYLCASSDPGDTEAFFGQGTRLTVV.

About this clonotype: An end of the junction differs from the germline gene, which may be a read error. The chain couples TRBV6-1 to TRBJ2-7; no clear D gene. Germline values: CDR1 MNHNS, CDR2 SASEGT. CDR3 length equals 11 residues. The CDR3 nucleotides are TGTGTCAGCAGTGAAGTGATCGAGCAGTACTTC. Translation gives CVSSEVIEQYF.

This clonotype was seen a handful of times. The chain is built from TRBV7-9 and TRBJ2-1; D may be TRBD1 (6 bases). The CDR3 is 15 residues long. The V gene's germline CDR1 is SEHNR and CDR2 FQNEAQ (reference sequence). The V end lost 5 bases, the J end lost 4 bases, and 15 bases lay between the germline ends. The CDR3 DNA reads TGTGCCAGCAGCCTCGAGGGGGAGATATACAATGAGCAGTTCTTC. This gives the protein CASSLEGEIYNEQFF.

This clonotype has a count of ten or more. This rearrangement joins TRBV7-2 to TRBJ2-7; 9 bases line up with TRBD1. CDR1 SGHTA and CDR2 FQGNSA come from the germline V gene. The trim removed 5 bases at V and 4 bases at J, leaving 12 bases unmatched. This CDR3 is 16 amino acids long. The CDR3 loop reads CASSPTETGTGYEQYF. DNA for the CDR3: TGTGCCAGCAGCCCGACTGAGACCGGGACAGGGTACGAGCAGTACTTC.

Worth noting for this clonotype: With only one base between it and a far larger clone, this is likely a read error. CDR3 amino acids: CASSQEGSSYGKQFF. The CDR3 nucleotides read TGTGCCAGCAGCCAAGAAGGCAGCTCTTATGGGAAGCAGTTCTTC. The chain links TRBV3-1 to TRBJ2-3; D ambiguous. The DNA end favors TRBJ2-1, so the J call may be wrong. The V gene's germline CDR1 is LGHDT and CDR2 YNNKEL (reference sequence). The CDR3 is 15 residues long.

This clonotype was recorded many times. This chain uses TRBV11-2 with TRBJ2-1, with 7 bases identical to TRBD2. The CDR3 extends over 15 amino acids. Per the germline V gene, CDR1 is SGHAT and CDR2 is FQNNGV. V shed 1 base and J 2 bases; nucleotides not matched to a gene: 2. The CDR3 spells CASSLASGTYNEQFF. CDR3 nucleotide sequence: TGTGCCAGCAGCTTAGCCAGCGGGACCTACAATGAGCAGTTCTTC.

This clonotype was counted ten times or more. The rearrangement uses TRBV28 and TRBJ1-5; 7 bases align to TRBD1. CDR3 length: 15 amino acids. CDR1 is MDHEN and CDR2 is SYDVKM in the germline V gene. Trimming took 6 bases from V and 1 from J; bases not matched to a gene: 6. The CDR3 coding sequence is TGTGCCAGCAGCTGGGGACAGACAAGCAATCAGCCCCAGCATTTT. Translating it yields CASSWGQTSNQPQHF.

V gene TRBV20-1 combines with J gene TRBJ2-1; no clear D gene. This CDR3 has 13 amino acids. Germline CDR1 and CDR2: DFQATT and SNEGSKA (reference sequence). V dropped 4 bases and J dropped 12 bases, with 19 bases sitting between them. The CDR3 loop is CSAITTPLGGQFF. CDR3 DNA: TGCAGTGCTATTACGACTCCCTTGGGTGGGCAGTTCTTC.

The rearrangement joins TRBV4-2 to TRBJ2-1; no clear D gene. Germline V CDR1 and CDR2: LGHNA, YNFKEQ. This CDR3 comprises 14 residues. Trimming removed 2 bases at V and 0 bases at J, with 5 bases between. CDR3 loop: CASSQTSSYNEQFF. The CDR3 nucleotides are TGTGCCAGCAGCCAAACGAGCTCCTACAATGAGCAGTTCTTC.

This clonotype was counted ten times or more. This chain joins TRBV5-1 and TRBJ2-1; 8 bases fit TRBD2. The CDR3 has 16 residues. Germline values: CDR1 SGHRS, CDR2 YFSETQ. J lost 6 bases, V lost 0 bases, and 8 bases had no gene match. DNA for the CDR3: TGCGCCAGCAGCTTGGAGTCGGGACTAGGCTTCAATGAGCAGTTCTTC. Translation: CASSLESGLGFNEQFF.

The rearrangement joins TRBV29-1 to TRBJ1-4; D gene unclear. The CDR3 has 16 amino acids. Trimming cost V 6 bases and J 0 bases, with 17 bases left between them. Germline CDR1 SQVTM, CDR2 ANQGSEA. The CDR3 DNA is TGCAGCGTCCTCGGTGGACGGCCCGCAACTAATGAAAAACTGTTTTTT. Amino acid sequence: CSVLGGRPATNEKLFF.

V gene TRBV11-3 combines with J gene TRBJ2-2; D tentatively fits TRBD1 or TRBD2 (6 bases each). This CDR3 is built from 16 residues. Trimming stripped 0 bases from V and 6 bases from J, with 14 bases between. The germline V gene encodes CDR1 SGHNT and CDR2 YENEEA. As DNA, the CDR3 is TGTGCCAGCAGCTTAGATCGGGGGCAGGGGTCCGGGGAGCTGTTTTTT. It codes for CASSLDRGQGSGELFF.